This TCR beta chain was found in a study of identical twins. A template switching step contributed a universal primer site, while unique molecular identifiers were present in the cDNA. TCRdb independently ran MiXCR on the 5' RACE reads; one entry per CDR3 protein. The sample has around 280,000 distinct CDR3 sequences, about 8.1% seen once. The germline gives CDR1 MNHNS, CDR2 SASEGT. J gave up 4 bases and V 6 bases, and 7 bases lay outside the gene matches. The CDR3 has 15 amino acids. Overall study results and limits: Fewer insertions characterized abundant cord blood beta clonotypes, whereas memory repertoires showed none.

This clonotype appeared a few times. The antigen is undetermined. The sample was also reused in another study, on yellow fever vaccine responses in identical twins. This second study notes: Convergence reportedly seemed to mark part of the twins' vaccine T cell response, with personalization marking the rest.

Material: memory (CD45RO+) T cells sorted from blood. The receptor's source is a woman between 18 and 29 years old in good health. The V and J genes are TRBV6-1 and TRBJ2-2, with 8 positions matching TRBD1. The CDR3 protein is CASRPQGAITGELFF. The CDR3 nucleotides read TGTGCCAGCAGACCCCAGGGGGCGATCACCGGGGAGCTGTTTTTT.